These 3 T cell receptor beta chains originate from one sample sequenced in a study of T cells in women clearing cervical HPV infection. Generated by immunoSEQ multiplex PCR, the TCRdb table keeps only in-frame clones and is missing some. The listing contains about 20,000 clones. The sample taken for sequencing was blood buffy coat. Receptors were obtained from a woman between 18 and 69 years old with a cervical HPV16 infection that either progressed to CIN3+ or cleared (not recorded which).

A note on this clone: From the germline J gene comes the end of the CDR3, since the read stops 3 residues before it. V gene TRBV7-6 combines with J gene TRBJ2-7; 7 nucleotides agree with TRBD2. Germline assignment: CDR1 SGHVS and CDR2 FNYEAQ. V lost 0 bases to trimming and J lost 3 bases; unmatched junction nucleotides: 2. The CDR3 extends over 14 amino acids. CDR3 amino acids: CASSLAAGIYEQYF. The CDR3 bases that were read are TGTGCCAGCAGCTTAGCAGCGGGGATCTACGAG.

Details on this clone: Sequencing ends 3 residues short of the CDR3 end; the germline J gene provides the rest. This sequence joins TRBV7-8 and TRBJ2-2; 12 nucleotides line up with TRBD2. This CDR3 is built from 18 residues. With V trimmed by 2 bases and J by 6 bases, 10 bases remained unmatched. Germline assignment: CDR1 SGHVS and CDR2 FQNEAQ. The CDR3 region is CASSLRSLAGGPPGELFF. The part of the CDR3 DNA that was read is TGTGCCAGCAGCTTACGCTCGCTAGCGGGGGGGCCTCCCGGGGAG. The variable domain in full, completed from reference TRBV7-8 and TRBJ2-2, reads GAGVSQSPRYKVAKRGQDVALRCDPISGHVSLFWYQQALGQGPEFLTYFQNEAQLDKSGLPSDRFFAERPEGSVSTLKIQRTQQEDSAVYLCASSLRSLAGGPPGELFFGEGSRLTVL.

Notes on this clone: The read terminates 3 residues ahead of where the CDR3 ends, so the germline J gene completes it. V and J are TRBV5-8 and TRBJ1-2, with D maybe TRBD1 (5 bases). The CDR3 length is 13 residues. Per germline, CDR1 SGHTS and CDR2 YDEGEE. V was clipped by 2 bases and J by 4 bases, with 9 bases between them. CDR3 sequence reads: CASSFREGYGYTF. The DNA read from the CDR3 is TGTGCCAGCAGCTTCAGGGAGGGCTATGGC.